This T cell receptor beta chain was sequenced for a study of control samples from healthy donors and cancer patients. Trimming cost V 5 bases and J 3 bases, with 11 bases left between them. The V gene's germline CDR1 is MDHEN and CDR2 SYDVKM. The CDR3 covers 13 residues. The repertoire was sequenced with immunoSEQ multiplex PCR; TCRdb's copy has only in-frame clones and lacks some. The data show about 130,000 clones, with around nine tenths seen just once and roughly 7.8% held by the top ten. The sample comprised PBMCs. The chain has TRBV28 and TRBJ2-7, with D perhaps TRBD2 (5 bases). This clonotype was sampled from a man in his forties or fifties with head and neck cancer. The CDR3 region has the DNA TGTGCCAGCAGTAGGACTCTCGACTACGAGCAGTACTTC. This gives the protein CASSRTLDYEQYF. The variable domain in full, completed from reference TRBV28 and TRBJ2-7, reads DVKVTQSSRYLVKRTGEKVFLECVQDMDHENMFWYRQDPGLGLRLIYFSYDVKMKEKGDIPEGYSVSREKKERFSLILESASTNQTSMYLCASSRTLDYEQYFGPGTRLTVT.